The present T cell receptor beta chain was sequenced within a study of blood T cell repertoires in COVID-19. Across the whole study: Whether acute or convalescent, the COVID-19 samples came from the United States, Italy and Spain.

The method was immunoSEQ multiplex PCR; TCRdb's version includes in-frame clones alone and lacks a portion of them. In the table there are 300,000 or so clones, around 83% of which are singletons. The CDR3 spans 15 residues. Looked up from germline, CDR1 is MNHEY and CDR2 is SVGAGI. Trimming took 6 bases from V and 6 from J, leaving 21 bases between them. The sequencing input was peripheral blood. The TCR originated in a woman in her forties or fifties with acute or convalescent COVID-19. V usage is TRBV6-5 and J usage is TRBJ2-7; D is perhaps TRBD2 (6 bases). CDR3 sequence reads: CASSRGGSLGGEQYF. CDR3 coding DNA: TGTGCCAGCAGCCGGGGAGGCTCACTCGGCGGCGAGCAGTACTTC.